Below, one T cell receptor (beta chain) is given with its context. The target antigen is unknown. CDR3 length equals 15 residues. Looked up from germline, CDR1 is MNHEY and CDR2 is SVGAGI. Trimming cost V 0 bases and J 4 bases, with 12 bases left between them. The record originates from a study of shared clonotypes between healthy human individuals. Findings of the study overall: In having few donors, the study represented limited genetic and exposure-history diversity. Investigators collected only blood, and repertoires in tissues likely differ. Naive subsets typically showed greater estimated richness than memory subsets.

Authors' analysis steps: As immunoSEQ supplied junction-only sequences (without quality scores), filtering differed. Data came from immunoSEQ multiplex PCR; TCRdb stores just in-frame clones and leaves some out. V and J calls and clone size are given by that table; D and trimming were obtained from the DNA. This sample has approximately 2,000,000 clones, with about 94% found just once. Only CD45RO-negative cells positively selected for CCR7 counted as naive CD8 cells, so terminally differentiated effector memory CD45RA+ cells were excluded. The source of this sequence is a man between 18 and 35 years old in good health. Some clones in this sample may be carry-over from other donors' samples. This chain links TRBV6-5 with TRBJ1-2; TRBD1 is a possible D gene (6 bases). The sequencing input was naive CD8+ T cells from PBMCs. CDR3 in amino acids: CASSYSRAGAYGYTF. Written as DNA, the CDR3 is TGTGCCAGCAGTTACTCGAGGGCAGGGGCCTATGGCTACACCTTC.